This T cell receptor beta chain emerged from a study of cytomegalovirus exposure and HLA in healthy donors. Germline CDR1 is MNHNS and CDR2 is SASEGT. The CDR3 extends over 14 amino acids. V trimming: 5 bases; J trimming: 3 bases; junction bases outside the gene matches: 5. PCR primers comprised 60 Vbeta and 13 Jbeta primers. Profiling relied on immunoSEQ multiplex PCR, and the TCRdb table lists in-frame clones only, not all of them. The sample gives 110,000 to 150,000 clones, about 10% of which show up once; approximately 1.9% is in the top ten. The origin of this receptor is a man aged 45-65 years in good health and CMV-seronegative. The source material was PBMCs. V usage is TRBV6-1 and J usage is TRBJ1-1; 8 bases map to TRBD1. CDR3 region: CASSSDRVDTEAFF. The CDR3 DNA reads TGTGCCAGCAGTTCGGACAGGGTTGACACTGAAGCTTTCTTT.